This T cell receptor (beta chain) comes out of a study of blood T cell repertoires in COVID-19. Data came from immunoSEQ multiplex PCR; TCRdb stores just in-frame clones and leaves some out. The repertoire holds 200,000 to 250,000 clones, with 80% to 90% as singletons. Two consecutive negative NP/OP PCR tests, clearance, or resolved symptoms defined Cohort 3 recovery. This CDR3 spans 13 amino acids. V lost 4 bases, J lost 14 bases, and 8 bases stayed unmatched. CDR1 SGHDT and CDR2 YYEEEE come from the germline V gene. The chain carries TRBV5-6 and TRBJ2-1; 11 bases align to TRBD2. This TCR came from a man aged 35 to 55 who had recovered from COVID-19. What was sequenced was PBMCs or T cells enriched from blood (not recorded which). CDR3 protein: CASSPSSGRIEFF. In DNA, the CDR3 is TGTGCCAGCAGCCCTTCTAGCGGGAGGATAGAGTTCTTC.